The clone carrying this TCR beta chain was recorded many times. Its antigen is unknown. The sample belongs to a study of T cells after yellow fever vaccination. Study-level results: Peaking faster, on day 5 versus 15, the secondary response was nonetheless weaker. The booster response re-showed most primary clones: approximately 97% CD4, around 87% CD8.

Germline loops: CDR1 SGHTS, CDR2 YDEGEE. The J segment lost 6 bases and the V segment lost 5 bases, leaving 4 bases of the junction unmatched. The CDR3 extends over 12 amino acids. MiXCR was run by TCRdb on the 5' RACE reads, yielding one entry per CDR3 protein. The sample lists a few hundred thousand distinct CDR3 sequences, roughly 6.2% occurring once. Sequences were derived from PBMCs, sampled 5 days after the yellow fever booster vaccination. This sequence originates from a man younger than 45 who received the YFV17D yellow fever vaccine. The rearrangement links TRBV5-8 to TRBJ2-7; 8 bases match TRBD1. CDR3 region: CASRLTGAEQYF. The CDR3 DNA reads as TGTGCCAGCAGGCTGACAGGGGCCGAGCAGTACTTC. Full variable domain (outside the CDR3, taken from reference TRBV5-8 and TRBJ2-7): EAGVTQSPTHLIKTRGQQATLRCSPISGHTSVYWYQQALGLGLQFLLWYDEGEERNRGNFPPRFSGRQFPNYSSELNVNALELEDSALYLCASRLTGAEQYFGPGTRLTVT.